This T cell receptor (beta chain) was documented in a study of CD8 T cells in Susac syndrome. The RNA input was about 0.45 to 1 ug, and it was reverse transcribed with random hexamers. It was immunoSEQ multiplex PCR that amplified TCR beta CDR3 across 54 Vbeta and 13 Jbeta. In TCRdb, the immunoSEQ multiplex PCR reads were re-called with MiXCR into one record per CDR3 protein. The sample shows 78,000 or so distinct CDR3 sequences, about 95% of them seen only once. Comment on this clonotype: The target antigen is unknown.

Findings and limits, study-wide: The study admitted that it had a relatively small number of individuals in its TCR sequencing and HLA analysis.

Isolation of CD8+ and CD4+ T cells was performed negatively, whereas enrichment of TEMRA cells was done by FACS. The source is a human donor with multiple sclerosis. Sample: CD8+ T cells from PBMCs.

This CDR3 is CASSEGRGGGYTF. The CDR3 coding sequence is TGTGCCAGCAGCGAGGGCAGGGGAGGGGGCTACACCTTC. The chain recombines TRBV25-1 with TRBJ1-2; the D gene is possibly TRBD1 (6 bases). V was trimmed by 6 bases and J by 8 bases, leaving 16 bases between them. The CDR3 runs to 13 residues. Germline V gene lookup returns CDR1 MGHDK and CDR2 SYGVNS.